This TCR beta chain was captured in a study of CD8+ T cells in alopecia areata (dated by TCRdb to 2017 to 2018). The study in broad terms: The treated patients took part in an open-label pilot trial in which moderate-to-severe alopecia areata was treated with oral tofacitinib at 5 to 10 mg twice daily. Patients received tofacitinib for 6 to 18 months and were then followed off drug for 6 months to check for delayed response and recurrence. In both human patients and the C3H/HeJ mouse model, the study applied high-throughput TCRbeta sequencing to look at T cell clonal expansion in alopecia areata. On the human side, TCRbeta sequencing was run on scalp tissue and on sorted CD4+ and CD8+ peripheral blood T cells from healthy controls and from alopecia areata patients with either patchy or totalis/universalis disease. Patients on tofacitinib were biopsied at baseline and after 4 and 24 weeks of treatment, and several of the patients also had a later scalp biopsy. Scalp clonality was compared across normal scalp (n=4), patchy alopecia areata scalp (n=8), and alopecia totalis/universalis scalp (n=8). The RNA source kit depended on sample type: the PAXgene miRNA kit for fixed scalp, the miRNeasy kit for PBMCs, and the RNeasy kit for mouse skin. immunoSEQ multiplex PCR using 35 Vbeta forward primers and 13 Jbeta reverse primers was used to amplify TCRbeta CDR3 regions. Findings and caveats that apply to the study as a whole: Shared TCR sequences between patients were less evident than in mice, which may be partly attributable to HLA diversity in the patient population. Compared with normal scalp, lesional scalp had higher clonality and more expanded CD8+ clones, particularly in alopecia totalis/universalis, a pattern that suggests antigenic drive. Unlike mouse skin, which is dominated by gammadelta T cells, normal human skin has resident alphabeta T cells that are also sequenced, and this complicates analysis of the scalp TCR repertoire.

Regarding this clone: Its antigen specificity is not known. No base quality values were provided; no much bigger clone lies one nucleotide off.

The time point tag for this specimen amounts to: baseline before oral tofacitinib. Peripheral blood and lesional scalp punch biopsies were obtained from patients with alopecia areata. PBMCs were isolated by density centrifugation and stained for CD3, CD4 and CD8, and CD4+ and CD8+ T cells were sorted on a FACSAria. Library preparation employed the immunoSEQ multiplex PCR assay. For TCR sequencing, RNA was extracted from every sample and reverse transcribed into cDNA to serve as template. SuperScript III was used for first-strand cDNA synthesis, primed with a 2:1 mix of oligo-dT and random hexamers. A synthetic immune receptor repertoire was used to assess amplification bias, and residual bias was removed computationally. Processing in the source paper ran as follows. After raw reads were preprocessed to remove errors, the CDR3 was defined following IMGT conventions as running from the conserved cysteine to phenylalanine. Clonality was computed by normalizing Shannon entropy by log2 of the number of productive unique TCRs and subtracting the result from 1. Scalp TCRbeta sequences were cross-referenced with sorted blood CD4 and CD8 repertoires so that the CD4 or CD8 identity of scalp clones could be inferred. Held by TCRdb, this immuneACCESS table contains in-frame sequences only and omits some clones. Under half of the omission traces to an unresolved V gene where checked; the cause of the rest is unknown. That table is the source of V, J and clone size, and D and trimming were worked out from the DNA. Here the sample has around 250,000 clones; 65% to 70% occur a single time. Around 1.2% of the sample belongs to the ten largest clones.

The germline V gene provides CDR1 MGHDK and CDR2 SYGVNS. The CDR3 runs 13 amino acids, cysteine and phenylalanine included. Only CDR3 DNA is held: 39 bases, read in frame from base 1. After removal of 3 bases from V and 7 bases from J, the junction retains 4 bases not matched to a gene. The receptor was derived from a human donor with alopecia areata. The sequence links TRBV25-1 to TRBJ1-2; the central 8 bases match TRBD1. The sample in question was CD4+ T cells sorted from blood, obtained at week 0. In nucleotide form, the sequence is TGTGCCAGCAGTGACGGACAGGGTCGTGGCTACACCTTC. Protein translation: CASSDGQGRGYTF.